The T cell receptor beta chain under discussion was sequenced for a study of T cells in Graves' hyperthyroidism and ophthalmopathy. Study as a whole: Peripheral blood specimens were obtained at initial diagnosis, prior to any treatment. The study's findings and limits: Separating ophthalmopathy from stable hyperthyroidism was achieved by a 13 V-J model.

There are 16 residues in the CDR3. Between the trimmed V and J ends, which lost 1 base and 1 base, there was a span of 11 bases. The V gene's germline CDR1 is MDHEN and CDR2 SYDVKM. At least ten counts were recorded for this clonotype. Antigen: not known. RNA transcripts served as the template for amplifying TCR beta CDR3 regions. The study used the HTBI primer set for a first-round RT-PCR of the TCR CDR3. TCRdb reanalysed the multiplex PCR reads using MiXCR and keeps one entry per CDR3 protein. The top ten clones hold about a quarter of a sample with 270,000 or so distinct CDR3 sequences, 20% to 25% of them seen once.

The V gene is TRBV28, the J gene TRBJ1-5; D remains unclear. The source material was blood. The sequence was obtained from a man between 40 and 49 years old with Graves' hyperthyroidism that later progressed to Graves' ophthalmopathy. The CDR3 nucleotides read TGTGCCAGCAGTTTATCCGCACAGAGCAGCAATCAGCCCCAGCATTTT. Protein: CASSLSAQSSNQPQHF.